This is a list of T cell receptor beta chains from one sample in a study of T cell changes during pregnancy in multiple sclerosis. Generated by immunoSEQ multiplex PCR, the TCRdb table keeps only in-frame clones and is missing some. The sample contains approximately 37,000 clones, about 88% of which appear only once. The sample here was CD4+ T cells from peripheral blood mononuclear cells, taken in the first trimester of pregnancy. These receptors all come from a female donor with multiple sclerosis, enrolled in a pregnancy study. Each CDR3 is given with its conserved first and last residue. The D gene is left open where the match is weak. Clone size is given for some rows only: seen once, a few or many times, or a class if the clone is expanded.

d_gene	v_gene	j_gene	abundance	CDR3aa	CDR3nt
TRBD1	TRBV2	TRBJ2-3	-	CASSRGQNPDTQYF	TGTGCCAGCAGTAGGGGACAGAACCCAGATACGCAGTATTTT
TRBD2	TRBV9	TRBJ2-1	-	CASSVDGTTYNEQFF	TGTGCCAGCAGCGTAGACGGGACTACGTACAATGAGCAGTTCTTC
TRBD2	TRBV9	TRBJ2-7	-	CASSPTSGSPYEQYF	TGTGCCAGCAGCCCCACTAGCGGCTCTCCCTACGAGCAGTACTTC
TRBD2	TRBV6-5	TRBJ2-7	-	CASSRSGPAYEQYF	TGTGCCAGCAGCCGTAGCGGGCCCGCCTACGAGCAGTACTTC
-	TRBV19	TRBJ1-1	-	CASSKMRGENTEAFF	TGTGCCAGTAGTAAGATGAGAGGAGAGAACACTGAAGCTTTCTTT
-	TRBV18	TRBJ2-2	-	CASSPREANTGELFF	TGTGCCAGCTCACCACGGGAGGCTAACACCGGGGAGCTGTTTTTT
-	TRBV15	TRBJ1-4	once	CATSRGGLGEKLFF	TGTGCCACCAGCAGAGGGGGGCTCGGTGAAAAACTGTTTTTT
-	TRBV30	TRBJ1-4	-	CAWSVRRSGEEKLFF	TGTGCCTGGAGTGTACGGCGGTCGGGGGAGGAAAAACTGTTTTTT
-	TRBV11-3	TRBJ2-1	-	CASSLRDTSEQFF	TGTGCCAGCAGCTTACGGGATACGAGTGAGCAGTTCTTC
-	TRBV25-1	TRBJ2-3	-	CASSESGKGFSTDTQYF	TGTGCCAGCAGTGAATCGGGGAAGGGATTCAGCACAGATACGCAGTATTTT
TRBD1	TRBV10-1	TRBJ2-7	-	CASSEWPGGGEQYF	TGCGCCAGCAGTGAGTGGCCAGGGGGCGGCGAGCAGTACTTC
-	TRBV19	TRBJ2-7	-	CASSIDRTYYEQYF	TGTGCCAGTAGTATCGATCGCACCTACTACGAGCAGTACTTC
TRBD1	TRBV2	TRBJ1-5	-	CASSTGGLQPQHF	TGTGCCAGCAGTACAGGGGGCTTACAGCCCCAGCATTTT
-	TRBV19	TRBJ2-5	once	CASSQGDVETQYF	TGTGCCAGTAGCCAGGGTGACGTGGAGACCCAGTACTTC
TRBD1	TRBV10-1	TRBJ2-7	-	CANSDSDRGDSYEQYF	TGCGCCAACAGTGACTCGGACAGGGGCGATTCCTACGAGCAGTACTTC
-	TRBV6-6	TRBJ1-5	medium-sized	CASSDDRFFNQPQHF	TGTGCCAGCAGTGACGACAGGTTCTTCAATCAGCCCCAGCATTTT
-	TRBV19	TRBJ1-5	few	CASSIVTDSNQPQHF	TGTGCCAGTAGTATTGTGACAGATAGCAATCAGCCCCAGCATTTT
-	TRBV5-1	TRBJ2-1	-	CASSLGQSYNEQFF	TGCGCCAGCAGCTTGGGACAGTCCTACAATGAGCAGTTCTTC
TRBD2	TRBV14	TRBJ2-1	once	CASSPVAGASYNEQFF	TGTGCCAGCAGCCCTGTAGCGGGAGCTTCTTACAATGAGCAGTTCTTC
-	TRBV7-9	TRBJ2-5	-	CASSSPLEAQYF	TGTGCCAGCAGCTCTCCGTTAGAGGCCCAGTACTTC
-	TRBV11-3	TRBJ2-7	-	CASSLDRVEKQYF	TGTGCCAGCAGCTTAGATCGAGTGGAGAAGCAGTACTTC
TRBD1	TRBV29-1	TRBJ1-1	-	CSTPGGAGTEAFF	TGCAGCACCCCAGGGGGTGCGGGAACTGAAGCTTTCTTT
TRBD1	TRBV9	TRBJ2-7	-	CASSSRTGSYEQYF	TGTGCCAGCAGCTCCAGGACAGGTTCATACGAGCAGTACTTC
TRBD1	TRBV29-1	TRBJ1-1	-	CSVEGTGAMTEAFF	TGCAGCGTTGAAGGGACAGGGGCGATGACTGAAGCTTTCTTT
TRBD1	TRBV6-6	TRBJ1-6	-	CASSQGTELYNSPLHF	TGTGCCAGCAGCCAAGGGACAGAGCTCTATAATTCACCCCTCCACTTT
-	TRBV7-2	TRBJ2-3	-	CASSLAGADTQYF	TGTGCCAGCAGCTTAGCAGGGGCAGATACGCAGTATTTT
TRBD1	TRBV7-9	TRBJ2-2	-	CASSTPGGNTGELFF	TGTGCCAGCAGCACCCCAGGGGGGAACACCGGGGAGCTGTTTTTT
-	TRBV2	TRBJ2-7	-	CASSDLQGLFGQYF	TGTGCCAGCAGTGATTTACAGGGACTATTCGGGCAGTACTTC
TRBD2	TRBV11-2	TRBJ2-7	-	CASSQGLAGGLDEQYF	TGTGCCAGCAGCCAGGGACTAGCGGGAGGGCTGGACGAGCAGTACTTC
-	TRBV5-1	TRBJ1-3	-	CASSLQSLSGNTIYF	TGCGCCAGCAGCTTACAGAGCCTATCTGGAAACACCATATATTTT
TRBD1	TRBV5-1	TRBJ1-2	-	CASSGTGGRYGYTF	TGCGCCAGCAGCGGAACAGGGGGCCGGTATGGCTACACCTTC
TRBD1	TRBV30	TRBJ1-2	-	CAWSATTGGRGYTF	TGTGCCTGGAGTGCCACTACAGGGGGGAGGGGCTACACCTTC